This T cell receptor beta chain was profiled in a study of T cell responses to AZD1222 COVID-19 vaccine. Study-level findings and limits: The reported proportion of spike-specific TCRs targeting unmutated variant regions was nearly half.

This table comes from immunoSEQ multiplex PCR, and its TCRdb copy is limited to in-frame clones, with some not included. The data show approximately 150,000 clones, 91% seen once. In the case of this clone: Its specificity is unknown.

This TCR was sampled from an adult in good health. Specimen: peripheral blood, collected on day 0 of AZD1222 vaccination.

CDR3 nucleotides: TGTGCCAGCAGCGTAGACCCCCGGGAAGGTTATGGCTACACCTTC. It translates to CASSVDPREGYGYTF. This chain links TRBV9 with TRBJ1-2, with no clear D. The CDR3 is 15 amino acids. With 0 bases removed from V and 5 bases from J, the gap between germline ends came to 14 bases. Looked up from germline, CDR1 is SGDLS and CDR2 is YYNGEE.